The entry below gives a single T cell receptor (beta chain) sequence along with its context. The germline gives CDR1 ENHRY, CDR2 SYGVKD. The CDR3 consists of 13 residues. V lost 0 bases, J lost 7 bases, and 6 bases lay in between. These data originate in a study of CD8+CD57+ T cells in acquired aplastic anemia. Both TCR beta VDJ combination and CDR3 sequence profiling were carried out. Genomic DNA was the template for this profiling. MiXCR, applied by TCRdb to the reads, yields one record per CDR3 protein. The data contain roughly 130,000 distinct CDR3 sequences, roughly 50% of them singletons. The specimen was sorted CD4+, CD8+, or CD8+CD57+ T cells (not recorded which) from PBMCs. This chain links TRBV10-3 with TRBJ2-2; D perhaps matches TRBD2 (6 bases). This receptor was taken from a human donor in good health, serving as a control. CDR3 in amino acids: CAISESGLGELFF. The CDR3 DNA follows: TGTGCCATCAGTGAGTCGGGACTCGGGGAGCTGTTTTTT.